These T cell receptor beta chains were read from a single sample in a study of identical twins. TCRdb re-derived calls from the 5' RACE reads in MiXCR, one entry per CDR3 protein. The sample consists of 310,000 or so distinct CDR3 sequences, 7.5% to 9.5% of them appearing once. These same records also appear under a second study, on yellow fever vaccine responses in identical twins.

Sequencing used CD8+ T cells sorted from blood. These receptors originate from a woman between 18 and 30 years old in good health. The CDR3 runs from the conserved cysteine through the conserved F or W. The D gene is left open where the match is weak. Where a row states a size, it is once, few, many or the class of an expanded clone; other rows omit it.

size	V	D	J	CDR3	DNA
many	TRBV19	TRBD1	TRBJ1-5	CASTLGQGFAQPQHF	TGTGCCAGTACCTTGGGACAGGGATTTGCTCAGCCCCAGCATTTT
NA	TRBV6-2/TRBV6-3	NA	TRBJ1-5	CASSSGVKSNQPQHF	TGTGCCAGCAGTTCAGGGGTAAAGAGCAATCAGCCCCAGCATTTT
many	TRBV3-1	TRBD2	TRBJ2-1	CASSQVVGQGGNEQFF	TGTGCCAGCAGCCAAGTTGTCGGGCAGGGAGGGAATGAGCAGTTCTTC
few	TRBV7-9	TRBD1	TRBJ2-5	CASSQSPGQGIQETQYF	TGTGCCAGCAGTCAAAGCCCGGGACAGGGGATCCAAGAGACCCAGTACTTC
many	TRBV15	TRBD1	TRBJ2-7	CATSREGQASSYEQYF	TGTGCCACCAGCAGAGAAGGACAGGCGAGCTCCTACGAGCAGTACTTC
NA	TRBV4-1	TRBD2	TRBJ2-1	CASSQEQAGGPDEQFF	TGCGCCAGCAGCCAAGAACAGGCGGGGGGGCCGGATGAGCAGTTCTTC
NA	TRBV5-1	NA	TRBJ2-2	CASTITDWNTGELFF	TGCGCTAGCACGATAACGGACTGGAACACCGGGGAGCTGTTTTTT
few	TRBV6-2/TRBV6-3	TRBD1	TRBJ2-1	CASSPNPGTARF	TGTGCCAGCAGTCCTAACCCAGGGACAGCGAGATTC
NA	TRBV20-1	NA	TRBJ1-1	CSARGAGSEAFF	TGCAGTGCTAGAGGGGCAGGGAGTGAAGCTTTCTTT
NA	TRBV15	NA	TRBJ1-2	CATSSLDGGVNGYTF	TGTGCCACCAGCTCATTGGACGGGGGAGTGAATGGCTACACCTTC
many	TRBV7-3	NA	TRBJ1-1	CASSLSLAGNTEAFF	TGTGCCAGCAGCTTAAGCTTAGCAGGGAACACTGAAGCTTTCTTT
few	TRBV12-3/TRBV12-4	TRBD1	TRBJ2-7	CASSLSGGSEQYF	TGTGCCAGCAGTTTATCAGGGGGCAGCGAGCAGTACTTC
few	TRBV2	NA	TRBJ2-1	CASTRRFEGNNEQFF	TGTGCCAGCACCCGAAGATTTGAGGGAAACAATGAGCAGTTCTTC
once	TRBV12-5	TRBD1	TRBJ1-5	CASGPGQRSNQPQHF	TGTGCTAGTGGTCCGGGACAGCGTAGCAATCAGCCCCAGCATTTT
few	TRBV29-1	TRBD1	TRBJ2-7	CSVIGQGAYEQYF	TGCAGCGTTATAGGACAGGGTGCATACGAGCAGTACTTC
many	TRBV10-3	NA	TRBJ1-2	CAASDGYGYTF	TGTGCCGCGTCGGATGGCTATGGCTACACCTTC
NA	TRBV6-2/TRBV6-3	NA	TRBJ2-7	CASSHNPLVYEQYF	TGTGCCAGCAGCCACAACCCCCTGGTCTACGAGCAGTACTTC
few	TRBV7-9	NA	TRBJ1-4	CASSPLLNEKLFF	TGTGCCAGCAGCCCACTACTAAATGAAAAACTGTTTTTT
few	TRBV7-9	NA	TRBJ2-3	CASSPRISTDTQYF	TGTGCCAGCAGCCCCCGGATTAGCACAGATACGCAGTATTTT
many	TRBV4-2	TRBD2	TRBJ2-1	CASSQWGGTSGEQFF	TGTGCCAGCAGCCAATGGGGGGGGACTAGCGGAGAGCAGTTCTTC
many	TRBV3-1	TRBD2	TRBJ2-3	CASSQEGGAGWTRLAVADTQYF	TGTGCCAGCAGCCAAGAAGGGGGGGCAGGCTGGACCAGACTAGCGGTGGCAGATACGCAGTATTTT
many	TRBV4-1	TRBD2	TRBJ2-3	CASSQVSGSTDTQYF	TGCGCCAGCAGCCAAGTTAGCGGGAGCACAGATACGCAGTATTTT
NA	TRBV4-1	TRBD2	TRBJ2-7	CASSRTGLAVTYEQYF	TGCGCCAGCAGCCGCACGGGACTAGCGGTCACCTACGAGCAGTACTTC
NA	TRBV28	TRBD1	TRBJ2-5	CASSSPGTGGNQETQYF	TGTGCCAGCAGCTCTCCCGGGACAGGGGGTAACCAAGAGACCCAGTACTTC
many	TRBV10-3	NA	TRBJ2-1	CAISDVFDNEQFF	TGTGCCATCAGTGATGTCTTCGATAATGAGCAGTTCTTC
many	TRBV6-2/TRBV6-3	NA	TRBJ2-7	CASSYGDAYEQYF	TGTGCCAGCAGTTACGGTGATGCCTACGAGCAGTACTTC
NA	TRBV10-2	NA	TRBJ2-3	CASRLFSTITDTQYF	TGCGCCAGCAGGCTGTTTAGTACTATCACAGATACGCAGTATTTT
NA	TRBV27	NA	TRBJ1-5	CASSSRGGNQPQHF	TGTGCCAGCAGTTCCCGGGGCGGCAATCAGCCCCAGCATTTT
many	TRBV12-3/TRBV12-4	NA	TRBJ2-3	CASSYGITDTQYF	TGTGCCAGCAGTTACGGTATCACAGATACGCAGTATTTT
few	TRBV6-2/TRBV6-3	NA	TRBJ1-1	CASSQLINTEAFF	TGTGCCAGCAGTCAGTTGATTAACACTGAAGCTTTCTTT
many	TRBV28	NA	TRBJ2-7	CASSLRPGSAYEQYF	TGTGCCAGCAGTTTAAGGCCAGGGTCAGCCTACGAGCAGTACTTC
many	TRBV28	TRBD2	TRBJ2-5	CASSGDYGETQYF	TGTGCCAGCAGTGGGGACTATGGAGAGACCCAGTACTTC
few	TRBV7-8	NA	TRBJ2-3	CASSSGASDTQYF	TGTGCCAGCAGCTCGGGCGCTTCAGATACGCAGTATTTT
many	TRBV20-1	NA	TRBJ2-7	CSARDAVGPINEQYF	TGCAGTGCTAGAGATGCCGTGGGGCCCATTAACGAGCAGTACTTC
NA	TRBV24-1	NA	TRBJ2-2	CATSEKTVTSGELFF	TGTGCCACCAGTGAGAAGACAGTTACCTCCGGGGAGCTGTTTTTT
many	TRBV29-1	NA	TRBJ2-7	CSVEDSVGEDHEQYF	TGCAGCGTTGAAGATTCGGTGGGAGAGGACCACGAGCAGTACTTC
NA	TRBV7-3	TRBD2	TRBJ2-1	CASSPFYSLAGGPNEQFF	TGTGCCAGCAGCCCATTCTATTCTTTGGCGGGGGGGCCGAATGAGCAGTTCTTC
NA	TRBV9	NA	TRBJ2-6	CASSAPTREFSGANVLTF	TGTGCCAGCAGCGCCCCCACGAGGGAGTTCTCTGGGGCCAACGTCCTGACTTTC
few	TRBV7-9	NA	TRBJ2-1	CASSFRERNEQFF	TGTGCCAGCAGCTTCCGGGAGAGAAATGAGCAGTTCTTC
NA	TRBV12-5	NA	TRBJ2-1	CASDRDGGGNEQFF	TGTGCTAGTGACCGGGACGGTGGAGGCAATGAGCAGTTCTTC
few	TRBV10-3	NA	TRBJ1-5	CAISEGGYQPQHF	TGTGCCATCAGTGAGGGCGGTTATCAGCCCCAGCATTTT
many	TRBV20-1	NA	TRBJ2-1	CSAPRGGDSYNEQFF	TGCAGTGCTCCTAGAGGGGGGGACTCCTACAATGAGCAGTTCTTC
NA	TRBV2	TRBD2	TRBJ2-3	CASSGGEAGVRATDTQYF	TGTGCCAGCAGTGGAGGAGAAGCGGGAGTCAGGGCCACAGATACGCAGTATTTT
many	TRBV5-1	TRBD1	TRBJ1-2	CASSSGQGSLYGYTF	TGCGCCAGCAGCTCGGGACAGGGGTCCCTCTATGGCTACACCTTC
many	TRBV7-9	NA	TRBJ2-7	CASSLGGDPYEQYF	TGTGCCAGCAGCTTAGGTGGAGATCCCTACGAGCAGTACTTC
NA	TRBV6-5	NA	TRBJ1-1	CASSYLGQNTEAFF	TGTGCCAGCAGTTACCTGGGACAGAACACTGAAGCTTTCTTT
NA	TRBV9	TRBD2	TRBJ2-7	CASSVGAGGTYEQYF	TGTGCCAGCAGCGTAGGAGCGGGGGGGACCTACGAGCAGTACTTC
many	TRBV5-5	TRBD1	TRBJ1-5	CASNQQGNSNQPQHF	TGTGCCAGCAACCAACAGGGGAATAGCAATCAGCCCCAGCATTTT
many	TRBV29-1	TRBD1	TRBJ2-7	CSANPGQGYEQYF	TGCAGCGCCAACCCGGGACAGGGGTACGAGCAGTACTTC
NA	TRBV27	NA	TRBJ2-2	CASMERNTGELFF	TGTGCCAGCATGGAGCGGAACACCGGGGAGCTGTTTTTT
NA	TRBV20-1	TRBD1	TRBJ2-1	CSARDLRDSTYNEQFF	TGCAGTGCTAGGGATTTAAGGGACAGCACATACAATGAGCAGTTCTTC
NA	TRBV7-9	NA	TRBJ2-7	CASSFREKGDEQYF	TGTGCCAGCAGCTTTCGGGAGAAGGGGGACGAGCAGTACTTC
NA	TRBV5-6	NA	TRBJ2-3	CASSRSADTQYF	TGTGCCAGCAGCAGATCCGCAGATACGCAGTATTTT